This T cell receptor beta chain is from a study of metastatic and nonmetastatic thyroid tumors (dated by TCRdb to the early 2020s). Context from the whole study: Repertoires from peripheral blood and from tumor or nodule tissue samples of malignant and benign thyroid patients were compared.

Before undergoing thyroid surgery, none of the patients had been given any kind of treatment. Patient clinical samples collected from the early 2010s to the late 2010s were retrospectively analysed using T-cell receptor beta sequencing. This clone came up many times. The specificity of this receptor is unknown. No much larger clone exists at a distance of one base, and base qualities are not known. What the work shows at the level of the full study, not this receptor alone: In both blood and tumor samples, TCR beta diversity was reported to be significantly higher in malignant tumors than in benign nodules.

Germline trimming: 6 bases from V, 6 bases from J; junction bases outside gene matches: 5. Including cysteine and phenylalanine, the CDR3 has 12 amino acids. Of the read, only the CDR3 DNA is kept; its 36 bases are in frame from base 1. CDR1 SQVTM and CDR2 ANQGSEA are derived from the germline V gene. Libraries were prepared through PCR. TCRdb shows the sequencer as Illumina HiSeq 4000. High-throughput sequencing was used to profile the TCR beta-chain CDR3 region of each patient. Turning to the authors' computational methods: CDR3 differences across clinicopathological groups were used to build a classifier for discriminating distant-metastatic papillary thyroid cancer patients. Repertoire diversity was assessed with the Shannon index, and tumor-blood repertoire similarity with the Morisita-Horn index. The raw public reads went through TCRdb reprocessing: fastp at Q25, MiXCR clone calling, in-frame beta chains kept. TCRdb's processing, not the study's, gives the V and J calls here. In all, the sample holds some 26,000 clones, and around 20% of those were seen once. The biggest ten clones account for about 4% of the sample.

The sequence joins TRBV29-1 to TRBJ1-2; the junction holds 9 bases that match TRBD1. Sequencing was performed on adjacent normal tissue. The receptor comes from a female donor with papillary thyroid cancer or a benign thyroid nodule (not recorded which). Some clones in this sample may be carry-over from other donors' samples. This receptor carries the CDR3 CSVGTGPDGYTF. The DNA reads as follows: TGCAGCGTCGGGACAGGGCCAGATGGCTACACCTTC.